A single sample gave rise to the 7 T cell receptor beta chains below, sequenced in a study of blood T cell repertoires in COVID-19. The data were produced by immunoSEQ multiplex PCR, yet TCRdb's version contains in-frame clones alone and is incomplete. Altogether roughly 190,000 clones are present, about 86% being singletons, with the ten largest covering around 2.4%. Sequenced input: peripheral blood. The receptors were gathered from a human donor with acute or convalescent COVID-19. The donor label of this sample is uncertain.

In this sample, this clone turned up a few times. V gene TRBV12-5 combines with J gene TRBJ2-2; TRBD1 might be the D (6 bases). The germline V and J ends were trimmed by 3 bases and 4 bases, with 15 bases remaining between them. CDR1 and CDR2 from the germline V gene are LGHNT and FRNRAP. The CDR3 is 16 amino acids. The CDR3 DNA follows: TGTGCTAGTGGTTTAAGGACAGCCGGGGCCACCGGGGAGCTGTTTTTT. Encoded protein: CASGLRTAGATGELFF.

This chain links TRBV29-1 with TRBJ2-1; 7 positions agree with TRBD2. There are 13 residues in the CDR3. Unmatched junction bases numbered 1, after V lost 4 bases and J lost 1 base. Germline CDR1 reads SQVTM; CDR2 reads ANQGSEA. The CDR3 reads CSVGTRSYNEQFF. In DNA form, the CDR3 reads TGCAGCGTTGGGACTAGGTCCTACAATGAGCAGTTCTTC.

Details on this clone: The junction departs from the called germline gene at one end, perhaps through a read error. The V and J genes are TRBV7-7 and TRBJ2-2; D unclear. Germline assignment: CDR1 SSHAT and CDR2 FNYEAQ (reference sequence). This CDR3 contains 14 residues. The CDR3 DNA reads as TGTGCTAGCAGCTTAGTCGGGAACACCGGGGAGCTGTTTTTT. This sequence encodes CASSLVGNTGELFF.

The genes are TRBV7-8 and TRBJ2-3; the match to TRBD2 covers 9 bases. V gave up 5 bases and J gave up 0 bases; unmatched junction bases: 15. This CDR3 is built from 19 residues. Per the germline V gene, CDR1 is SGHVS and CDR2 is FQNEAQ. The DNA for the CDR3 is TGTGCCAGCAGCCGGACCTTTAGCGGGAGCCTTACTAGCACAGATACGCAGTATTTT. Protein: CASSRTFSGSLTSTDTQYF.

The rearrangement links TRBV11-2 to TRBJ2-6; perhaps TRBD1 as D (5 bases). There are 15 residues in the CDR3. The germline V gene has CDR1 SGHAT and CDR2 FQNNGV. Trimming cost V 4 bases and J 4 bases, with 11 bases left between them. CDR3 nucleotide sequence: TGTGCCAGCAGCTCGTACAGGACCGGGGCCAACGTCCTGACTTTC. Translated, it gives CASSSYRTGANVLTF. The entire variable domain, with the rest obtained from reference TRBV11-2 and TRBJ2-6, is as follows: EAGVAQSPRYKIIEKRQSVAFWCNPISGHATLYWYQQILGQGPKLLIQFQNNGVVDDSQLPKDRFSAERLKGVDSTLKIQPAKLEDSAVYLCASSSYRTGANVLTFGAGSRLTVL.

The chain combines TRBV7-3 with TRBJ2-6; maybe TRBD2 (5 bases). The germline gives CDR1 SGHTA, CDR2 FQGTGA. V lost 2 bases to trimming and J lost 0 bases, with 5 bases between them. This CDR3 spans 15 amino acids. DNA of the CDR3: TGTGCCAGCAGCTTAGGGAGCTCTGGGGCCAACGTCCTGACTTTC. This codes for CASSLGSSGANVLTF.

The chain couples TRBV20-1 to TRBJ2-7; 7 bases are a match to TRBD1. CDR1 and CDR2 from the germline V gene are DFQATT and SNEGSKA (reference sequence). The CDR3 length is 14 residues. Trimming took 3 bases from V and 2 from J; bases not matched to a gene: 7. Here the CDR3 reads CSASDRQGPYEQYF. The DNA for the CDR3 is TGCAGTGCTAGTGATCGACAGGGTCCCTACGAGCAGTACTTC.